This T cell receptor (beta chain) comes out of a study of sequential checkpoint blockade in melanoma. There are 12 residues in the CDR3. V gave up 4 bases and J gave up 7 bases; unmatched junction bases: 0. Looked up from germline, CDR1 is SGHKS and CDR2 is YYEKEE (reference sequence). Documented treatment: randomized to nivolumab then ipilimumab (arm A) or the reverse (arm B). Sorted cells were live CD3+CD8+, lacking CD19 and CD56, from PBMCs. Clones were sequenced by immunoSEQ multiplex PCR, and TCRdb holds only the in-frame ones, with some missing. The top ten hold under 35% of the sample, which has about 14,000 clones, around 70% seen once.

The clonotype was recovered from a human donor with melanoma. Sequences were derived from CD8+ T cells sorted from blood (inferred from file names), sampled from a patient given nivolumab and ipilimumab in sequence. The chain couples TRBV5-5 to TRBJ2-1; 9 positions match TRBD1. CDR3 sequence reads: CASSDRGNEQFF. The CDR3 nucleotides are TGTGCCAGCAGCGACAGGGGGAATGAGCAGTTCTTC. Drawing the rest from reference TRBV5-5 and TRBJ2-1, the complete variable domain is DAGVTQSPTHLIKTRGQQVTLRCSPISGHKSVSWYQQVLGQGPQFIFQYYEKEERGRGNFPDRFSARQFPNYSSELNVNALLLGDSALYLCASSDRGNEQFFGPGTRLTVL.